This T cell receptor (beta chain) was captured by sequencing in a study of CD8 T cells in Susac syndrome. The sequenced target, TCR beta, came from blood CD8+ and CD4+ T cells. While serving as controls, healthy donors were matched for age and sex. This clonotype has only one observation. The antigen remains unidentified. The RNA, roughly 0.5 to 1 ug, was put through reverse transcription using random hexamers. The immunoSEQ assay covered 54 Vbeta and 13 Jbeta segments for CDR3. TCRdb reprocessed the immunoSEQ multiplex PCR reads with MiXCR, giving one entry per CDR3 protein. The sample carries about 140,000 distinct CDR3 sequences, approximately 93% recorded once. Study results and limitations: The study's TCR sequencing and HLA analysis covered a relatively small number of individuals, and the study acknowledged this.

Trimming left V 5 bases short and J 1 base short, with 8 bases between. CDR1 and CDR2 from the germline V gene are MNHEY and SVGAGI. This CDR3 is 13 amino acids long. This receptor was taken from a human donor in good health. The gene calls are TRBV6-5 and TRBJ1-1; D unclear. The sample taken for sequencing was CD8+ T cells from PBMCs. CDR3 DNA: TGTGCCAGCAGTCAGACGTCGAACACTGAAGCTTTCTTT. Residues: CASSQTSNTEAFF.